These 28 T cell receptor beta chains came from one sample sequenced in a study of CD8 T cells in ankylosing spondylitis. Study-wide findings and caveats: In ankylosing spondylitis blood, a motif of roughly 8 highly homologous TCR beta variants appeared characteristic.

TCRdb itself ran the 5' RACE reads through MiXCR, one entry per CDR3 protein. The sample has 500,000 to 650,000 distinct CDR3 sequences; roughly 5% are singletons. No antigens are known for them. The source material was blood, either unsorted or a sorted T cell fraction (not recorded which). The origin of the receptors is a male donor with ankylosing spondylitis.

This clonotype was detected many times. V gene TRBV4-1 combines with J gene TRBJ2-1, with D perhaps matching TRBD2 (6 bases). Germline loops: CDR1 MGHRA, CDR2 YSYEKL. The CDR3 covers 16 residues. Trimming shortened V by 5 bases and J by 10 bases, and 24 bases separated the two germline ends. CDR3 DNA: TGCGCCAGCAGCTTACCCCTGGCAGAACGGGGGAGCGAGCAGTTCTTC. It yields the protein CASSLPLAERGSEQFF.

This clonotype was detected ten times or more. The CDR3 reads CASIKPRSGDSHSGNTIYF. The CDR3 DNA follows: TGTGCCAGCATCAAACCCCGATCGGGGGACAGTCACTCTGGAAACACCATATATTTT. The chain employs TRBV11-2 and TRBJ1-3; TRBD1 aligns across 7 bases. Germline V gene lookup returns CDR1 SGHAT and CDR2 FQNNGV. This CDR3 has 19 residues. V lost 7 bases to trimming and J lost 0 bases; unmatched junction nucleotides: 18.

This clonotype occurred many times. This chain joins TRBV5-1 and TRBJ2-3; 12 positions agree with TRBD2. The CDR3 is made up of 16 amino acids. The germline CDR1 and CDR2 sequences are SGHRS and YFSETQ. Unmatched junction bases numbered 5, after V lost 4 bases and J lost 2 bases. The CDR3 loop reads CASSIGTSGFTDTQYF. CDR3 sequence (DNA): TGCGCCAGCAGCATTGGGACTAGCGGGTTCACAGATACGCAGTATTTT.

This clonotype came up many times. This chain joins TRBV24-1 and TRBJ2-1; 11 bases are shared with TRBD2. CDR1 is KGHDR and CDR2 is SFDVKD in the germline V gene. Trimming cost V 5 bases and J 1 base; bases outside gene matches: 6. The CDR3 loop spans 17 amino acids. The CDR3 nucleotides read TGTGCCACCAGTGGCTTGACTAGCGGGACTTCCTACAATGAGCAGTTCTTC. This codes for CATSGLTSGTSYNEQFF.

For the CDR3, the DNA is TGTGCCAGCAGCCCTGCCTCGAAGGCCCACGAGCAGTACTTC. Its translation is CASSPASKAHEQYF. The V call is TRBV7-2, the J call TRBJ2-7; the D is unclear. The V gene lost 5 bases and the J gene lost 5 bases, with 16 bases spanning the gap. This CDR3 is 14 amino acids long. CDR1 and CDR2 (germline): SGHTA, FQGNSA.

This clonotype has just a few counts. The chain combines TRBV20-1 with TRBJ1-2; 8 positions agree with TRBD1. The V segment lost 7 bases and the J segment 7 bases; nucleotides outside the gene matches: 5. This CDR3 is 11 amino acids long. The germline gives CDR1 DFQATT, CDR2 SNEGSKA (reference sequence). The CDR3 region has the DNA TGCAGTGAGGAGACAGGGGCTGGCTACACCTTC. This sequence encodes CSEETGAGYTF.

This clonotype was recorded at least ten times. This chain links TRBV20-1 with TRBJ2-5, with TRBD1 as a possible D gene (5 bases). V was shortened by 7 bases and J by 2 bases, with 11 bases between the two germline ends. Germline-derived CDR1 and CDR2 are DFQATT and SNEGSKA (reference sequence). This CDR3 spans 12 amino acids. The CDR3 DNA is TGCAGTGAGGCAGGGCCTCAAGAGACCCAGTACTTC. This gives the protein CSEAGPQETQYF.

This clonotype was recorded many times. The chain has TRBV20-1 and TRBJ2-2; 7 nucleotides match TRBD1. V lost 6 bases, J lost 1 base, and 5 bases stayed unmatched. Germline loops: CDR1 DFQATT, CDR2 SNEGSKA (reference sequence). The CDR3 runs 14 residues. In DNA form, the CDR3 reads TGCAGTGCCTCGACAGGGAAGAACACCGGGGAGCTGTTTTTT. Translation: CSASTGKNTGELFF.

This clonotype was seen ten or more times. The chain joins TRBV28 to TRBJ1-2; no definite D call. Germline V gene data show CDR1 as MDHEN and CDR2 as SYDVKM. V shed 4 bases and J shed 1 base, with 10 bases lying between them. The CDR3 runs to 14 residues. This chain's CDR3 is CASSSVRVNYGYTF. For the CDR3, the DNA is TGTGCCAGCAGTTCTGTCCGAGTTAACTATGGCTACACCTTC.

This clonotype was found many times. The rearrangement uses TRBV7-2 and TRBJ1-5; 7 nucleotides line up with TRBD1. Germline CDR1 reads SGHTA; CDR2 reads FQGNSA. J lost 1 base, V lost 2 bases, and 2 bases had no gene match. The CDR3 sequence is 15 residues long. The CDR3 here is CASSLMTGSNQPQHF. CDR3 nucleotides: TGTGCCAGCAGCTTAATGACAGGGAGCAATCAGCCCCAGCATTTT.

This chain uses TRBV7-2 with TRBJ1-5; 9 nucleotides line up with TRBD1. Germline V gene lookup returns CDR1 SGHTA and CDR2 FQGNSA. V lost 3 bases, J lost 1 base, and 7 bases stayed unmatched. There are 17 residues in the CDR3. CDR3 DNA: TGTGCCAGCAGCTTTGGGACAGGGAGGGAGAGCAATCAGCCCCAGCATTTT. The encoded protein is CASSFGTGRESNQPQHF.

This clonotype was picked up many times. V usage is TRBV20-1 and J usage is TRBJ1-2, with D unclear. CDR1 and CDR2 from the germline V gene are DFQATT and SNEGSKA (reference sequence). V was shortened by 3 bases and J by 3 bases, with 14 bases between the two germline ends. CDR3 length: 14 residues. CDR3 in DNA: TGCAGTGCTAGTTTCGCCAGAACCTACTATGGCTACACCTTC. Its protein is CSASFARTYYGYTF.

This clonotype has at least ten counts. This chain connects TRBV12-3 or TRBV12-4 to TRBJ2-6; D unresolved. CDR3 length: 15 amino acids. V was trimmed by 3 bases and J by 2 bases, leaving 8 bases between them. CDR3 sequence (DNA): TGTGCCAGCAGTTTTCGGGTTGCTGGGGCCAACGTCCTGACTTTC. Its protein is CASSFRVAGANVLTF.

The CDR3 loop is CASSFGDMGTGANVLTF. CDR3 bases: TGTGCCAGCAGCTTCGGGGACATGGGGACTGGGGCCAACGTCCTGACTTTC. V is TRBV7-9 and J is TRBJ2-6; D possibly corresponds to TRBD1 (6 bases). There are 17 residues in the CDR3. V was pared by 3 bases and J by 2 bases, with 14 bases between. From germline, CDR1 is SEHNR and CDR2 FQNEAQ (reference sequence).

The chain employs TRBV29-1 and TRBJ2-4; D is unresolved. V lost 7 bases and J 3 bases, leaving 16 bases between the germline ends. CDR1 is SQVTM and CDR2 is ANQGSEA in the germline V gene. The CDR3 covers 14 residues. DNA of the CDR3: TGCAGCGCAACAATAGGATTAGTCAAAAACATTCAGTACTTC. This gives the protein CSATIGLVKNIQYF.

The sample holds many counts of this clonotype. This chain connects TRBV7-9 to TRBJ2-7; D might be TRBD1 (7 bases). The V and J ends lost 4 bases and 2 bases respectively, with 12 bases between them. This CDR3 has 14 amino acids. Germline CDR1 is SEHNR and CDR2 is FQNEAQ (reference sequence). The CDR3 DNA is TGTGCCAGCAGCTCAGGGGGGTTTCCCTACGAGCAGTACTTC. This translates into CASSSGGFPYEQYF.

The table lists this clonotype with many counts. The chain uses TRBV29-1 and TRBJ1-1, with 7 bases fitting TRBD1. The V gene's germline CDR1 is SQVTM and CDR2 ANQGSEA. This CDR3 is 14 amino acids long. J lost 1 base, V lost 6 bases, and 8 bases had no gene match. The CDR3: CSVATGTANTEAFF. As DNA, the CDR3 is TGCAGCGTGGCTACCGGGACAGCGAACACTGAAGCTTTCTTT.

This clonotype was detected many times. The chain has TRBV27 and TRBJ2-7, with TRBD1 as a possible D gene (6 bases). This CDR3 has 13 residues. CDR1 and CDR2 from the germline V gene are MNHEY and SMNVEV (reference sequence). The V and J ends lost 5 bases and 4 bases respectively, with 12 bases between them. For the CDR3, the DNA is TGTGCCAGCAGTCTCAGACAGGCTTACGAGCAGTACTTC. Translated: CASSLRQAYEQYF.

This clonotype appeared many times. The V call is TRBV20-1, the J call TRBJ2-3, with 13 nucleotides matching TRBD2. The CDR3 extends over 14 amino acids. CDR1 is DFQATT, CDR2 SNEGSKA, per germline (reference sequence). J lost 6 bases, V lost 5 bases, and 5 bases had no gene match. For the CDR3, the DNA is TGCAGTGCTGGACTAGCGGGAGCGGTCGATACGCAGTATTTT. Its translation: CSAGLAGAVDTQYF.

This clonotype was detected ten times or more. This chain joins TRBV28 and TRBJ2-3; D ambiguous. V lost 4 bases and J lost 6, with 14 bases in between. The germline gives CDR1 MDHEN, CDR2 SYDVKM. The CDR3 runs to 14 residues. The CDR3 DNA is TGTGCCAGCAGTTCCCCACCGACGGCGGATACGCAGTATTTT. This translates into CASSSPPTADTQYF.

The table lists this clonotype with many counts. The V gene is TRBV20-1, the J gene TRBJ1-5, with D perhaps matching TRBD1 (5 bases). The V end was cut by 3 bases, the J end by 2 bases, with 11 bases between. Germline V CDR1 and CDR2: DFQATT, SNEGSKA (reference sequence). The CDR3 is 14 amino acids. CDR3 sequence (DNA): TGCAGTGCTAGTAGTGGGGCCGGCAATCAGCCCCAGCATTTT. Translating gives CSASSGAGNQPQHF.

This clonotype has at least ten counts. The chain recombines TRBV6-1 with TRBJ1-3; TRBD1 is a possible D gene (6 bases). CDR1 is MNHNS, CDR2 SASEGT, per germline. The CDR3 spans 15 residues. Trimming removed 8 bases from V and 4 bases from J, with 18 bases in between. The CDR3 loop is CASRDQDSYGNTIYF. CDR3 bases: TGTGCCAGCCGGGACCAGGACAGCTACGGAAACACCATATATTTT.

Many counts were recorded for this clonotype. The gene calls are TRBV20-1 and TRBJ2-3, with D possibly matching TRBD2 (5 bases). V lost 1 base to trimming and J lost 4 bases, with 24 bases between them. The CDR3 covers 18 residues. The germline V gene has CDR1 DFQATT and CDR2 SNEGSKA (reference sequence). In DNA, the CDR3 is TGCAGTGCTAGAGCCCTAACCAGCGGACTCTTGGATCCAGATACGCAGTATTTT. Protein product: CSARALTSGLLDPDTQYF.

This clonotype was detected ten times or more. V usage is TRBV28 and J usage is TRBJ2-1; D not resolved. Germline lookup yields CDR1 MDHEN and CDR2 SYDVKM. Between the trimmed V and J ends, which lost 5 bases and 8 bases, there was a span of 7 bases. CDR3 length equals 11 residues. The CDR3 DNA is TGTGCCAGCAGTCTAACGGATGAGCAGTTCTTC. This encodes CASSLTDEQFF.

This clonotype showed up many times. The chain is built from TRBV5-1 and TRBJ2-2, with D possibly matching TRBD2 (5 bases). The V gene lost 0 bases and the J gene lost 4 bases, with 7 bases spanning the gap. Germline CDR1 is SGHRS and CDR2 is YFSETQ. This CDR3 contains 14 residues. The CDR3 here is CASSLVAGTGELFF. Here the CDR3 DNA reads TGCGCCAGCAGCTTGGTTGCGGGCACCGGGGAGCTGTTTTTT.

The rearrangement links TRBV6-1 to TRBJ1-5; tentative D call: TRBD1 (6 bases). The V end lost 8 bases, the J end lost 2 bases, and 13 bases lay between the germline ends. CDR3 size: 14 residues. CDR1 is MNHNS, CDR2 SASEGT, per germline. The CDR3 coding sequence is TGTGCCAGCCGGGGGGCAGGGGGCAATCAGCCCCAGCATTTT. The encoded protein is CASRGAGGNQPQHF.

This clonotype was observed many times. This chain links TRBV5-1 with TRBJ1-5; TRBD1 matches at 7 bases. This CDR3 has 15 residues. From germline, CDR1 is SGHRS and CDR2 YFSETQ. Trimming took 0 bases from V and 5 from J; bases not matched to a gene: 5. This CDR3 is CASSLAGQGDQPQHF. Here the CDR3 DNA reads TGCGCCAGCAGCTTGGCCGGGCAGGGGGATCAGCCCCAGCATTTT.

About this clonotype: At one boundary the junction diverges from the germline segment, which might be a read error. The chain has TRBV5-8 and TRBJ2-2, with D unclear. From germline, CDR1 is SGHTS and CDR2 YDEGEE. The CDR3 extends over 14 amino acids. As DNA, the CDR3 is TGTGCCAGCGGCTTTCGACTCCTCCCCGGGGAGCTGTTTTTT. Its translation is CASGFRLLPGELFF. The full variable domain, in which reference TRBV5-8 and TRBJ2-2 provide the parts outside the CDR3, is EAGVTQSPTHLIKTRGQQATLRCSPISGHTSVYWYQQALGLGLQFLLWYDEGEERNRGNFPPRFSGRQFPNYSSELNVNALELEDSALYLCASGFRLLPGELFFGEGSRLTVL.